This passage covers 23 T cell receptor beta chains from one sample sequenced in a study of control samples from healthy donors and cancer patients. Sequencing was performed with immunoSEQ multiplex PCR; in TCRdb, only in-frame clones are kept and a portion is missing. The table records approximately 90,000 clones, 70% to 90% of them present only once. The sequencing sample was made of blood. The receptors derive from a man aged 25 to 40 in good health.

There are a few counts of this clone. The chain uses TRBV10-3 and TRBJ2-1; D is undetermined. Germline CDR1 is ENHRY and CDR2 is SYGVKD. The V end was cut by 1 base, the J end by 5 bases, with 3 bases between. The CDR3 is made up of 12 amino acids. The CDR3 reads CAISEWNNEQFF. The CDR3 nucleotides read TGTGCCATCAGTGAGTGGAACAATGAGCAGTTCTTC.

J is TRBJ1-1 and V is TRBV3-1 (or the pseudogene TRBV3-2), with D unclear. Trimming cost V 0 bases and J 6 bases, with 5 bases left between them. The germline gives CDR1 LGHDT, CDR2 YNNKEL (reference sequence). The CDR3 extends over 12 amino acids. CDR3 coding DNA: TGTGCCAGCAGCCAAGATCGATCTGAAGCTTTCTTT. This encodes CASSQDRSEAFF.

About this clone: The junction departs from germline at one end; a sequencing error may be responsible. The J gene is TRBJ2-3, the V gene TRBV6-2 or TRBV6-3, with 13 bases lining up with TRBD2. This CDR3 spans 16 amino acids. Germline CDR1 and CDR2: MNHEY and SVGEGT. DNA of the CDR3: TGTGCCAACAGTAGGACTAGCGGGGGTAGCACAGATACGCAGTATTTT. Translation: CANSRTSGGSTDTQYF.

This chain links TRBV7-3 with TRBJ2-2; tentative D call: TRBD1 (5 bases). There are 15 residues in the CDR3. Germline V lookup: CDR1 SGHTA, CDR2 FQGTGA. Trimming shortened V by 0 bases and J by 5 bases, and 10 bases separated the two germline ends. The CDR3, as DNA: TGTGCCAGCAGCTTAACCTTGGGGCGGACCGGGGAGCTGTTTTTT. Its protein product is CASSLTLGRTGELFF.

This clone was seen only once. This chain uses TRBV5-1 with TRBJ2-5, with 11 positions matching TRBD1. Germline loops: CDR1 SGHRS, CDR2 YFSETQ. V trimming: 4 bases; J trimming: 1 base; junction bases outside the gene matches: 3. This CDR3 contains 15 residues. CDR3 in amino acids: CASSMDRGLQETQYF. CDR3 DNA sequence: TGCGCCAGCAGCATGGACAGGGGGCTCCAAGAGACCCAGTACTTC.

The rearrangement joins TRBV2 to TRBJ2-7, with 8 bases lining up with TRBD1. V trimming: 6 bases; J trimming: 5 bases; junction bases outside the gene matches: 9. Looked up from germline, CDR1 is SNHLY and CDR2 is FYNNEI. CDR3 length: 14 residues. This CDR3 reads CASRQGGWIHEQYF. The CDR3 DNA is TGTGCCAGCAGACAGGGGGGCTGGATCCACGAGCAGTACTTC.

The chain combines TRBV5-1 with TRBJ2-5, with 7 bases that match TRBD2. This CDR3 has 14 amino acids. With V trimmed by 3 bases and J by 5 bases, 7 bases remained unmatched. Germline V gene data show CDR1 as SGHRS and CDR2 as YFSETQ. The CDR3 DNA reads TGCGCCAGCAGCTCCACTAGCGTTGTGGAGACCCAGTACTTC. Protein product: CASSSTSVVETQYF. The full variable domain, its missing parts supplied by reference TRBV5-1 and TRBJ2-5, is KAGVTQTPRYLIKTRGQQVTLSCSPISGHRSVSWYQQTPGQGLQFLFEYFSETQRNKGNFPGRFSGRQFSNSRSEMNVSTLELGDSALYLCASSSTSVVETQYFGPGTRLLVL.

The gene calls are TRBV3-1 (or the pseudogene TRBV3-2) and TRBJ1-2; the D is unclear. Trimming took off 1 base at V and 5 bases at J, with 11 bases between the two ends. The CDR3 is 14 amino acids. Germline V gene lookup returns CDR1 LGHDT and CDR2 YNNKEL (reference sequence). The CDR3 loop is CASSQGSGSYGYTF. CDR3 coding DNA: TGTGCCAGCAGCCAAGGGTCAGGATCGTATGGCTACACCTTC.

This chain uses TRBV3-1 (or the pseudogene TRBV3-2) with TRBJ2-5, with a possible D match to TRBD1 (6 bases). The CDR3 has 15 amino acids. V lost 0 bases to trimming and J lost 5 bases, with 13 bases between them. Germline CDR1 reads LGHDT; CDR2 reads YNNKEL (reference sequence). CDR3 region: CASSQEPGVVETQYF. The CDR3 coding sequence is TGTGCCAGCAGCCAAGAACCAGGGGTTGTGGAGACCCAGTACTTC.

The gene calls are TRBV5-5 and TRBJ2-3; TRBD1 might be the D (6 bases). The germline gives CDR1 SGHKS, CDR2 YYEKEE (reference sequence). The CDR3 totals 15 residues. Trimming removed 1 base at V and 0 bases at J, with 9 bases between. The CDR3 protein is CASSLRGISTDTQYF. The CDR3 nucleotides read TGTGCCAGCAGCTTGAGGGGGATTAGCACAGATACGCAGTATTTT.

The chain is built from TRBV5-4 and TRBJ2-7; D is perhaps TRBD1 (6 bases). V dropped 1 base and J dropped 5 bases, with 10 bases sitting between them. The CDR3 loop spans 13 amino acids. Germline V gene data show CDR1 as SGHNT and CDR2 as YYREEE (reference sequence). CDR3 protein: CASSLIGGHEQYF. The CDR3 DNA follows: TGTGCCAGCAGCTTGATTGGGGGCCACGAGCAGTACTTC.

The chain is built from TRBV19 and TRBJ2-7, with 8 nucleotides matching TRBD1. The CDR3 covers 14 residues. Losses at the gene ends were 5 bases for V and 7 bases for J; bases not matched to a gene: 10. Germline loops: CDR1 LNHDA, CDR2 SQIVND (reference sequence). The CDR3 loop reads CASSEGQGAVEQYF. In nucleotides, the CDR3 is TGTGCCAGTAGTGAGGGGCAGGGGGCTGTTGAGCAGTACTTC.

The chain links TRBV27 to TRBJ2-1; 7 nucleotides line up with TRBD2. Trimming removed 2 bases from V and 5 bases from J; junction bases left unmatched: 0. The germline gives CDR1 MNHEY, CDR2 SMNVEV (reference sequence). The CDR3 runs 13 residues. The CDR3 coding sequence is TGTGCCAGCAGTTTAGCGGGGGACAATGAGCAGTTCTTC. The encoded protein is CASSLAGDNEQFF.

Note on this clone: One end of the junction is discordant with germline, which a read error may explain. This chain joins TRBV6-1 and TRBJ2-3; D not certain. This CDR3 spans 15 amino acids. CDR1 and CDR2 (germline): MNHNS, SASEGT. CDR3 sequence (DNA): TGTGCCAGCAGAGAAGGGCGATCCGGCACAGATACGCAGTATTTT. Its protein is CASREGRSGTDTQYF.

This chain links TRBV5-1 with TRBJ2-2; either TRBD1 or TRBD2 may fit D (5 bases each). The CDR3 has 15 amino acids. V shed 4 bases and J shed 5 bases, with 15 bases lying between them. Germline assignment: CDR1 SGHRS and CDR2 YFSETQ. The CDR3 DNA reads as TGCGCCAGCAGCGGACGGGGCGCGGAGACCGGGGAGCTGTTTTTT. Translating it yields CASSGRGAETGELFF.

The chain carries TRBV5-5 and TRBJ2-1; perhaps D is TRBD1 or TRBD2 (7 bases each). CDR1 is SGHKS, CDR2 YYEKEE, per germline (reference sequence). This CDR3 is 14 amino acids long. V gave up 4 bases and J gave up 2 bases, with 10 bases separating them. The CDR3 DNA reads TGTGCCAGCAGCGCAGGGGGGGCCTACAATGAGCAGTTCTTC. It codes for CASSAGGAYNEQFF.

V gene TRBV19 combines with J gene TRBJ2-3, with TRBD2 identical over 10 bases. V shed 6 bases, J shed 11 bases, and the junction held 11 bases outside the gene matches. The CDR3 is 14 residues long. Germline V CDR1 and CDR2: LNHDA, SQIVND (reference sequence). This chain's CDR3 is CASSGSGGQHLQYF. DNA of the CDR3: TGTGCCAGTAGCGGTAGCGGGGGGCAGCACCTGCAGTATTTT. Full variable domain (outside the CDR3, taken from reference TRBV19 and TRBJ2-3): DGGITQSPKYLFRKEGQNVTLSCEQNLNHDAMYWYRQDPGQGLRLIYYSQIVNDFQKGDIAEGYSVSREKKESFPLTVTSAQKNPTAFYLCASSGSGGQHLQYFGPGTRLTVL.

The V call is TRBV28, the J call TRBJ1-2; 8 bases line up with TRBD1. The CDR3 covers 12 residues. The ends lost 6 bases at V and 4 bases at J; junction bases unmatched: 1. Germline-derived CDR1 and CDR2 are MDHEN and SYDVKM. The CDR3 DNA follows: TGTGCCAGCAGCGACAGGGGCTATGGCTACACCTTC. Its translation: CASSDRGYGYTF.

The genes are TRBV18 and TRBJ2-3; D uncertain. Germline V gene sequence: CDR1 KGHSH, CDR2 LQKENI. The CDR3 runs to 15 residues. V gave up 2 bases and J gave up 0 bases, with 9 bases separating them. The CDR3 loop is CASSPTGSSTDTQYF. CDR3 in DNA: TGTGCCAGCTCACCAACCGGGTCTAGCACAGATACGCAGTATTTT.

This clone turned up a few times. The chain is built from TRBV3-1 (or the pseudogene TRBV3-2) and TRBJ2-3; D may be TRBD2 (5 bases). V was clipped by 3 bases and J by 8 bases, with 12 bases between them. Germline loops: CDR1 LGHDT, CDR2 YNNKEL (reference sequence). This CDR3 has 13 amino acids. CDR3 protein: CASSQGASPTQYF. The DNA of the CDR3 is TGTGCCAGCAGCCAGGGAGCGTCTCCTACGCAGTATTTT.

This sequence joins TRBV15 and TRBJ2-1, with 11 bases lining up with TRBD2. Germline loops: CDR1 LNHNV, CDR2 YYDKDF (reference sequence). The J segment lost 4 bases and the V segment lost 5 bases, leaving 7 bases of the junction unmatched. CDR3 length: 16 residues. In DNA form, the CDR3 reads TGTGCCACCAGCCCTTCGACTAGCGGGGCGTACAATGAGCAGTTCTTC. Its protein product is CATSPSTSGAYNEQFF.

V is TRBV5-1 and J is TRBJ2-4, with a tentative D call TRBD1 (5 bases). Between the trimmed V and J ends, which lost 0 bases and 7 bases, there was a span of 11 bases. The CDR3 contains 14 residues. CDR1 SGHRS and CDR2 YFSETQ come from the germline V gene. CDR3: CASSLGGRANIQYF. The CDR3 coding sequence is TGCGCCAGCAGCTTGGGAGGCAGGGCGAACATTCAGTACTTC. Full variable domain (rest looked up from reference TRBV5-1 and TRBJ2-4): KAGVTQTPRYLIKTRGQQVTLSCSPISGHRSVSWYQQTPGQGLQFLFEYFSETQRNKGNFPGRFSGRQFSNSRSEMNVSTLELGDSALYLCASSLGGRANIQYFGAGTRLSVL.

This chain uses TRBV6-5 with TRBJ1-2, with a tentative D call TRBD1 (6 bases). V lost 8 bases and J 9 bases, leaving 22 bases between the germline ends. The CDR3 has 14 amino acids. The germline gives CDR1 MNHEY, CDR2 SVGAGI. The CDR3: CASVSGDLRRRYTF. CDR3 sequence (DNA): TGTGCCAGCGTTTCAGGGGATCTGAGGCGGCGCTACACCTTC.